The rows below give T cell receptor beta chains drawn from one sample of a study of blood T cell repertoires in COVID-19. Assay: immunoSEQ multiplex PCR; the TCRdb copy retains only in-frame clones and omits some. This table has roughly 150,000 clones, 80% to 90% appearing once. The sample was peripheral blood. The receptors shown here come from a woman between 40 and 55 years old with acute or convalescent COVID-19. The CDR3 runs from the conserved cysteine through the conserved F or W. The order of the fields is D gene, V gene, clone size, J gene, CDR3 protein, CDR3 DNA. D genes are given only for firm matches. The size of a clone is reported for some rows only, either as once, few or many, or as a class for expanded clones.

.	TRBV25-1	.	TRBJ2-2	CASSYQGNTGELFF	TGTGCCAGCAGTTATCAGGGAAACACCGGGGAGCTGTTTTTT
TRBD1	TRBV18	.	TRBJ2-3	CASSPSGQATDTQYF	TGTGCCAGCTCACCCTCGGGACAGGCCACAGATACGCAGTATTTT
.	TRBV6-5	.	TRBJ2-4	CASSPGIAKNIQYF	TGTGCCAGCAGCCCAGGGATAGCCAAAAACATTCAGTACTTC
.	TRBV3-1/TRBV3-2	.	TRBJ2-7	CASSLQDYEQYF	TGTGCCAGCAGCCTCCAGGACTACGAGCAGTACTTC
.	TRBV7-8	.	TRBJ1-5	CASSHRRENQPQHF	TGTGCCAGCAGCCATCGACGGGAAAATCAGCCCCAGCATTTT
.	TRBV10-3	.	TRBJ2-1	CAISALGPSYNEQFF	TGTGCCATCAGTGCATTGGGGCCCTCCTACAATGAGCAGTTCTTC
.	TRBV5-1	.	TRBJ2-4	CASSYKLTGTLAKNIQYF	TGCGCCAGCAGCTATAAATTAACAGGGACCCTAGCCAAAAACATTCAGTACTTC
TRBD1	TRBV10-3	.	TRBJ2-7	CAISEGDRGGYEQYF	TGTGCCATCAGTGAAGGTGACAGGGGGGGCTACGAGCAGTACTTC
TRBD1	TRBV19	.	TRBJ1-5	CASSPYRGSNQPQHF	TGTGCCAGTAGTCCTTACAGGGGTAGCAATCAGCCCCAGCATTTT
TRBD1	TRBV7-8	.	TRBJ1-4	CASSGRQGAGGGEKLFF	TGTGCCAGCAGCGGGCGACAGGGGGCGGGAGGTGGTGAAAAACTGTTTTTT
.	TRBV6-5	.	TRBJ2-1	CASSYGGFLSYNEQFF	TGTGCCAGCAGTTACGGGGGCTTTCTCTCCTACAATGAGCAGTTCTTC
TRBD1	TRBV24-1	.	TRBJ2-7	CATSDLGLQGMSYEQYF	TGTGCCACCAGTGATTTGGGTTTACAGGGGATGTCCTACGAGCAGTACTTC
.	TRBV30	.	TRBJ1-4	CAWSSDSGTNEKLFF	TGTGCCTGGAGCTCGGACAGTGGCACTAATGAAAAACTGTTTTTT
TRBD2	TRBV10-2	.	TRBJ2-2	CASSRTSGGATGELFF	TGCGCCAGCAGTAGGACTAGCGGGGGAGCCACCGGGGAGCTGTTTTTT
TRBD2	TRBV6-5	.	TRBJ2-3	CASSSSSGTALHTQYF	TGTGCCAGCAGTTCCTCTAGCGGGACGGCATTGCATACGCAGTATTTT
.	TRBV19	.	TRBJ2-6	CASKFGQISSGANVLTF	TGTGCCAGTAAATTCGGACAGATAAGCTCTGGGGCCAACGTCCTGACTTTC
.	TRBV24-1	.	TRBJ2-3	CATSDLPGQRGQSDTQYF	TGTGCCACCAGTGATTTGCCCGGACAGAGGGGTCAAAGCGATACGCAGTATTTT
TRBD1	TRBV11-3	.	TRBJ1-3	CASSAYRGRIRNTIYF	TGTGCCAGCAGCGCTTACAGGGGGCGCATAAGAAACACCATATATTTT
.	TRBV18	.	TRBJ1-1	CASSPGQDTEAFF	TGTGCCAGCTCACCAGGGCAGGATACTGAAGCTTTCTTT
.	TRBV6-5	.	TRBJ2-5	CASSYSGGGRETQYF	TGTGCCAGCAGTTACTCGGGGGGCGGGAGAGAGACCCAGTACTTC
.	TRBV19	.	TRBJ2-3	CASSSTGSTDTQYF	TGTGCCAGTTCTAGCACAGGGAGCACAGATACGCAGTATTTT
TRBD1	TRBV18	.	TRBJ1-4	CASSPGQIGEKLFF	TGTGCCAGCTCACCGGGACAGATAGGGGAAAAACTGTTTTTT
.	TRBV3-1/TRBV3-2	.	TRBJ1-3	CASSPGRGFGNTIYF	TGTGCCAGCAGCCCGGGTCGGGGGTTCGGAAACACCATATATTTT
.	TRBV10-3	.	TRBJ2-5	CAISDIEETQYF	TGTGCCATCAGTGACATAGAGGAGACCCAGTACTTC
.	TRBV9	once	TRBJ1-3	CASSAAGNSGNTIYF	TGTGCCAGCAGCGCCGCGGGGAACTCTGGAAACACCATATATTTT
TRBD1	TRBV5-4	.	TRBJ1-6	CASSANAEGASGNSPLHF	TGTGCCAGCAGCGCAAACGCCGAGGGGGCGTCGGGGAATTCACCCCTCCACTTT
TRBD2	TRBV12-3/TRBV12-4	once	TRBJ2-4	CASRGGGKNIQYF	TGTGCCAGCCGGGGCGGGGGGAAAAACATTCAGTACTTC
TRBD2	TRBV9	.	TRBJ2-7	CASSVTTGLAGFSYEQYF	TGTGCCAGCAGCGTAACCACGGGACTAGCGGGGTTCTCCTACGAGCAGTACTTC
TRBD1	TRBV7-9	.	TRBJ2-7	CASSPRGWDRGPHEQYF	TGTGCCAGCAGCCCCCGAGGGTGGGACAGGGGGCCCCACGAGCAGTACTTC
.	TRBV11-2	few	TRBJ2-1	CASTPDGVPYNEQFF	TGTGCCAGCACCCCGGACGGGGTCCCCTACAATGAGCAGTTCTTC
TRBD2	TRBV30	.	TRBJ2-1	CAWSGGIGLAHNEQFF	TGTGCCTGGAGTGGGGGGATTGGACTAGCTCACAATGAGCAGTTCTTC
.	TRBV20-1	.	TRBJ1-2	CSATKAYGYTF	TGCAGTGCTACCAAAGCCTATGGCTACACCTTC
TRBD1	TRBV5-1	.	TRBJ2-3	CASSPRTGGSDTQYF	TGCGCCAGCAGCCCCAGGACAGGGGGCTCAGATACGCAGTATTTT
TRBD1	TRBV9	.	TRBJ1-2	CASSVMDRAGYTF	TGTGCCAGCAGCGTAATGGACAGGGCTGGCTACACCTTC
.	TRBV19	many	TRBJ1-1	CASRRPSLASTEAFF	TGTGCCAGCCGGAGACCAAGTCTTGCTTCGACTGAAGCTTTCTTT
TRBD1	TRBV28	.	TRBJ1-2	CASSPTDRDDYGYTF	TGTGCCAGCAGTCCCACCGACAGGGATGACTATGGCTACACCTTC
TRBD2	TRBV4-1	.	TRBJ2-3	CASSRGLEGTDTQYF	TGCGCCAGCAGCCGTGGACTAGAAGGCACAGATACGCAGTATTTT
TRBD2	TRBV5-1	.	TRBJ2-7	CASSGGTSGYEQYF	TGCGCCAGCAGCGGCGGGACTAGCGGCTACGAGCAGTACTTC
TRBD1	TRBV24-1	.	TRBJ1-2	CATSDPTGYYGYTF	TGTGCCACCAGTGATCCGACAGGGTACTATGGCTACACCTTC
TRBD2	TRBV9	.	TRBJ2-1	CASSPASGRAEEQFF	TGTGCCAGCAGCCCCGCTAGCGGGAGGGCTGAGGAGCAGTTCTTC
TRBD1	TRBV2	.	TRBJ1-1	CASSDNRGPEAFF	TGTGCCAGCAGTGACAACAGGGGGCCGGAAGCTTTCTTT
TRBD1	TRBV9	.	TRBJ2-7	CASSVEGTGAYEQYF	TGTGCCAGCAGCGTAGAGGGGACAGGGGCGTACGAGCAGTACTTC
TRBD2	TRBV2	.	TRBJ2-1	CASSEFASGGRNEQFF	TGTGCCAGCAGTGAGTTTGCTAGCGGGGGTCGGAATGAGCAGTTCTTC
TRBD2	TRBV29-1	.	TRBJ2-5	CSVENMASGRAFETQYF	TGCAGCGTTGAAAATATGGCTAGCGGGAGGGCCTTTGAGACCCAGTACTTC
TRBD1	TRBV6-4	.	TRBJ1-2	CASSGGTGSDGYTF	TGTGCCAGCAGCGGCGGGACAGGGTCCGATGGCTACACCTTC
.	TRBV11-2	.	TRBJ2-7	CASSLRGNMYEQYF	TGTGCCAGCAGCTTGCGGGGTAATATGTACGAGCAGTACTTC
TRBD1	TRBV20-1	.	TRBJ1-4	CSASWDRGETNEKLFF	TGCAGTGCTAGTTGGGACAGGGGGGAGACTAATGAAAAACTGTTTTTT
TRBD2	TRBV4-1	.	TRBJ2-3	CASSQLAGVADTQYF	TGCGCCAGCAGCCAACTAGCGGGGGTGGCAGATACGCAGTATTTT
TRBD1	TRBV24-1	.	TRBJ1-2	CATSDATGTGGHGYTF	TGTGCCACCAGTGACGCTACAGGGACAGGGGGTCACGGCTACACCTTC
.	TRBV6-2/TRBV6-3	once	TRBJ1-2	CASSLPSRDNNYGYTF	TGTGCCAGCAGTCTCCCAAGCAGGGACAACAACTATGGCTACACCTTC
TRBD1	TRBV19	.	TRBJ2-2	CASSTPRQGRAGELFF	TGTGCCAGTAGTACCCCTAGACAGGGAAGGGCCGGGGAGCTGTTTTTT
.	TRBV2	.	TRBJ1-4	CASLSGIENEKLFF	TGTGCCAGCTTATCAGGGATCGAGAATGAAAAACTGTTTTTT
TRBD2	TRBV4-1	.	TRBJ2-1	CASSYRTSGRVFHSYNEQFF	TGCGCCAGCAGCTACCGGACTAGCGGGAGGGTCTTCCACTCCTACAATGAGCAGTTCTTC
.	TRBV7-9	.	TRBJ2-1	CASSLGRTGVSPTYNEQFF	TGTGCCAGCAGCTTAGGTAGGACGGGGGTGAGTCCTACCTACAATGAGCAGTTCTTC
.	TRBV6-4	.	TRBJ1-2	CASSDPGYGYTF	TGTGCCAGCAGTGACCCAGGGTATGGCTACACCTTC